The 7 T cell receptor beta chains below all came from one sample that was sequenced in a study of brain T cells in children with intractable seizures. Specified time point: blood from clinic visit 5 months post-surgery; TSC patient then seizure free. Sequencing was performed with immunoSEQ multiplex PCR; in TCRdb, only in-frame clones are kept and a portion is missing. The table has about 340,000 clones, 85% to 95% seen once. The starting material was peripheral blood, obtained 4 to 5 months after surgery. Receptor source: a boy in the first two years of life with tuberous sclerosis and intractable seizures.

J is TRBJ2-3 and V is TRBV5-1; D call uncertain. Between the trimmed V and J ends, which lost 3 bases and 4 bases, there was a span of 6 bases. Germline V gene data show CDR1 as SGHRS and CDR2 as YFSETQ. This CDR3 is 12 amino acids long. The CDR3 loop is CASSSTSDTQYF. In DNA form, the CDR3 reads TGCGCCAGCAGCTCAACTTCAGATACGCAGTATTTT.

Note on this clone: One junction end does not reproduce the germline sequence, and a read error may be involved. The V call is TRBV11-3, the J call TRBJ1-2; D may be TRBD1 (6 bases). The CDR3 sequence is 14 residues long. CDR1 is SGHNT, CDR2 YENEEA, per germline. The CDR3 region is CASSLDQGNSGYTF. The CDR3 DNA is TGTGCCAGCAGCTTAGACCAGGGGAACTCTGGCTACACCTTC.

The sample holds a few counts of this clone. The J gene is TRBJ2-3, the V gene TRBV18, with TRBD2 as a possible D gene (6 bases). The CDR3 covers 16 residues. CDR1 and CDR2 (germline): KGHSH, LQKENI. V gave up 3 bases and J gave up 1 base, with 14 bases separating them. CDR3 bases: TGTGCCAGCTCACCCCTGGAGGGAGCTGGCACAGATACGCAGTATTTT. Translated: CASSPLEGAGTDTQYF.

The genes are TRBV11-3 and TRBJ2-7; TRBD1 matches at 8 bases. V lost 5 bases, J lost 0 bases, and 3 bases stayed unmatched. The germline gives CDR1 SGHNT, CDR2 YENEEA. The CDR3 sequence is 14 residues long. CDR3 nucleotides: TGTGCCAGCAGCATAACAGGGGGCTCCTACGAGCAGTACTTC. It translates to CASSITGGSYEQYF.

This clone was counted once. This chain links TRBV7-9 with TRBJ1-1; the D is unclear. Germline lookup yields CDR1 SEHNR and CDR2 FQNEAQ (reference sequence). This CDR3 is 13 amino acids long. V shed 3 bases and J shed 2 bases, with 7 bases lying between them. The CDR3 loop is CASSLRRNTEAFF. For the CDR3, the DNA is TGTGCCAGCAGCTTGCGCCGTAACACTGAAGCTTTCTTT. The full variable domain, rest sourced from reference TRBV7-9 and TRBJ1-1, is DTGVSQNPRHKITKRGQNVTFRCDPISEHNRLYWYRQTLGQGPEFLTYFQNEAQLEKSRLLSDRFSAERPKGSFSTLEIQRTEQGDSAMYLCASSLRRNTEAFFGQGTRLTVV.

This clone was detected once. The chain recombines TRBV7-9 with TRBJ2-2; 12 bases match TRBD2. The ends lost 0 bases at V and 4 bases at J; junction bases unmatched: 9. CDR1 and CDR2 from the germline V gene are SEHNR and FQNEAQ (reference sequence). This CDR3 contains 19 residues. CDR3 amino acids: CASSLAASGGAFGTGELFF. CDR3 sequence (DNA): TGTGCCAGCAGCTTAGCGGCTAGCGGGGGGGCCTTCGGCACCGGGGAGCTGTTTTTT.

The V and J genes are TRBV5-1 and TRBJ2-3; 11 nucleotides align to TRBD2. Germline values: CDR1 SGHRS, CDR2 YFSETQ. V shed 4 bases, J shed 4 bases, and the junction held 5 bases outside the gene matches. The CDR3 loop spans 15 amino acids. The CDR3 is CASSPTSGISDTQYF. The CDR3 nucleotides read TGCGCCAGCAGCCCGACTAGCGGGATTTCAGATACGCAGTATTTT.